This T cell receptor (beta chain) was identified in a study of OX40 agonist ivuxolimab in advanced cancers. For the study at large: Given to patients was ivuxolimab, an agonistic anti-OX40 (CD134) antibody. Study results and caveats: Relatively little clonal expansion, among the lowest observed, appeared in partial responders at 0.1-3.0 mg/kg. Nonresponders, in some cases, also had low normalized T-cell clonal expansion.

Of note for this clone: Its target is not known.

The investigators sampled blood at baseline, at cycle 4 day 1, and at cycle 7 day 1. Trimming left V 3 bases short and J 3 bases short, with 5 bases between. There are 12 residues in the CDR3. Germline CDR1 MDHEN, CDR2 SYDVKM. Method: immunoSEQ multiplex PCR; TCRdb's copy keeps in-frame clones and lacks some. The sample consists of about 68,000 clones, about 91% of them appearing once. This specimen consisted of CD4+ or CD8+ T cells sorted from blood, obtained in a trial of the OX40 agonist ivuxolimab. The genes are TRBV28 and TRBJ2-5; D remains ambiguous. The receptor comes from an adult with an advanced solid tumor such as melanoma, head and neck, liver or kidney cancer. The CDR3: CASSLQEETQYF. In DNA form, the CDR3 reads TGTGCCAGCAGTTTGCAAGAAGAGACCCAGTACTTC.